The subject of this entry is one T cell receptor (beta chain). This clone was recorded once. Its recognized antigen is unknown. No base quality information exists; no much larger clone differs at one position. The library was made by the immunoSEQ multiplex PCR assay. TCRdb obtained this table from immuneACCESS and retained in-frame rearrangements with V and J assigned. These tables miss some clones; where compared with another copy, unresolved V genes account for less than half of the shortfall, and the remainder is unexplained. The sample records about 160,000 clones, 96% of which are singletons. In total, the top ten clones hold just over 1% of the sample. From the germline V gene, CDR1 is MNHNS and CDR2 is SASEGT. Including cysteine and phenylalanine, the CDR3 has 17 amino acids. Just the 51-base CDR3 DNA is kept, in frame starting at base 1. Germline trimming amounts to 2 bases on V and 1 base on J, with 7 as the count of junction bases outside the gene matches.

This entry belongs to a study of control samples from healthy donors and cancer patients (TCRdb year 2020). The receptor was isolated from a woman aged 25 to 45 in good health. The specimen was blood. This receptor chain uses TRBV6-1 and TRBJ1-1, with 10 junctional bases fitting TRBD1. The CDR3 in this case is CASSERGQGHPNTEAFF. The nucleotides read TGTGCCAGCAGTGAAAGGGGACAGGGGCACCCGAACACTGAAGCTTTCTTT.